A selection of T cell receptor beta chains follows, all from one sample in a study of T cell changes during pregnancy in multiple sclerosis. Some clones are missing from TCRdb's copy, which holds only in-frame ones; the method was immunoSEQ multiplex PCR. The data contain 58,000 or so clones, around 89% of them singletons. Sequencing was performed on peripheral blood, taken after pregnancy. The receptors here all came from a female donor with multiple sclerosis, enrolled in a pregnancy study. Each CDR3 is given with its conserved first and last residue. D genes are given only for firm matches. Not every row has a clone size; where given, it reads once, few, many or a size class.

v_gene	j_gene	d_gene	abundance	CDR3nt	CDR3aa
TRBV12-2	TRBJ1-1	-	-	TGTGCAAGTCGCTTAGACTTCCCCCTGAACACTGAAGCTTTCTTT	CASRLDFPLNTEAFF
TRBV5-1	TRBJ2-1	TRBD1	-	TGCGCCAGCAGCTTGGCAGGGACAGGCTTGAGCTCCTACAATGAGCAGTTCTTC	CASSLAGTGLSSYNEQFF
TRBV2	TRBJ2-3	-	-	TGTGCCAGCAGTGAATGGGGGGGGGCTAGCACAGATACGCAGTATTTT	CASSEWGGASTDTQYF
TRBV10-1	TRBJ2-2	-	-	TGCGCCAGCAGACCAGGGAACACCGGGGAGCTGTTTTTT	CASRPGNTGELFF
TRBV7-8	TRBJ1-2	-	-	TGTGCCAGCAGCTTAGGACTGAATGGCTACACCTTC	CASSLGLNGYTF
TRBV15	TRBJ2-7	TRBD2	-	TGTGCCACCAGCAGAGATAGCGGGGGCTCCTACGAGCAGTACTTC	CATSRDSGGSYEQYF
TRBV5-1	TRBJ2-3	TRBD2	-	TGCGCCAGCAGCCCTCCCCTAGCGGGGGGGCGAGGTACGCAGTATTTT	CASSPPLAGGRGTQYF
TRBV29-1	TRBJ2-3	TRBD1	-	TGCAGCGTTCGAATAAACAGGGGGTTGGGAGATACGCAGTATTTT	CSVRINRGLGDTQYF
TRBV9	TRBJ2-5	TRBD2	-	TGTGCCAGCAGCGGAGGGACTAGCGGGGGGGAGACCCAGTACTTC	CASSGGTSGGETQYF
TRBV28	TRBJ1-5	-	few	TGTGCCGGCACGGAGGGCCGGGATAGCAATCAGCCCCAGCATTTT	CAGTEGRDSNQPQHF
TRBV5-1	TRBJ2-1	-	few	TGCGCCAGCAGCTTGGGTAGGGTTTTAGGGGATGAGCAGTTCTTC	CASSLGRVLGDEQFF
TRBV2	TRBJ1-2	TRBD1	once	TGTGCCAGCAGTGAAGTTGGAGGGGGCGAGGGAGACGGCTACACCTTC	CASSEVGGGEGDGYTF
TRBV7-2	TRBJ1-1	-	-	TGTGCCAGCAGCTTATATGGGAGTCTAGGCACTGAAGCTTTCTTT	CASSLYGSLGTEAFF
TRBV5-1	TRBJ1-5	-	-	TGCGCCAGCAGCTTGGGCGGTAGCAATCAGCCCCAGCATTTT	CASSLGGSNQPQHF
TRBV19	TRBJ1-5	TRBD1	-	TGTGCCAGTAGCAGGACAGGGGGCAGGCGCAATCAGCCCCAGCATTTT	CASSRTGGRRNQPQHF
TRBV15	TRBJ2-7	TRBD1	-	TGTGCCACCAGCAGGGACCAGACAGGGGCCGGCTCCTACGAGCAGTACTTC	CATSRDQTGAGSYEQYF
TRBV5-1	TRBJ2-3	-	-	TGCGCCAGCAGCCCCTTGGCGGCAGATACGCAGTATTTT	CASSPLAADTQYF
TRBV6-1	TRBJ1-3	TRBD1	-	TGTGCCAGCAGTGAGCCTGACAGGGGAGTTTGGAACACCATATATTTT	CASSEPDRGVWNTIYF
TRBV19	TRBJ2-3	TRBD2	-	TGTGCCAGTAGTATGGCGGGGGGGCATGGAGATACGCAGTATTTT	CASSMAGGHGDTQYF
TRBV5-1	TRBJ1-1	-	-	TGCGCCAGCAACGGGGGGGGGAGGACGTACACTGAAGCTTTCTTT	CASNGGGRTYTEAFF
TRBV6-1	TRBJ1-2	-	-	TGTGCCAGCAGGCCGGGGCTACAGGGAGGGTTAGGCTACACCTTC	CASRPGLQGGLGYTF
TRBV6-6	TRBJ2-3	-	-	TGTGCCAGCAGTTACCCGACGGGGGTTTCAGATACGCAGTATTTT	CASSYPTGVSDTQYF
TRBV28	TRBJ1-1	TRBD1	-	TGTGCCAGCATCGACAGGGCAAGAGAGGCTTTCTTT	CASIDRAREAFF
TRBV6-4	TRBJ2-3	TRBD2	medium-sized	TGTGCCAGCAGTGAGGCTAGCGGGGGTCTGGGCACAGATACGCAGTATTTT	CASSEASGGLGTDTQYF
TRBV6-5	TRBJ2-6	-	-	TGTGCCAGCAGTTACCCTAGTAGATCTGGGGCCAACGTCCTGACTTTC	CASSYPSRSGANVLTF
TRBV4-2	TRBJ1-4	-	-	TGTGCCAGCAGCCTCTTTAATGAAAAACTGTTTTTT	CASSLFNEKLFF
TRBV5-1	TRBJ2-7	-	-	TGCGCCAGCAGCCGGTGGTCGGGAGACGAGCAGTACTTC	CASSRWSGDEQYF
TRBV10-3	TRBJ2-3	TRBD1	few	TGTGCCATCAGTGAGGGGGGGGACAGGGATAAGACGCAGTATTTT	CAISEGGDRDKTQYF
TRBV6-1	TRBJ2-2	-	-	TGTGCCAGCAGTGAGACGGTTAAGGGGGGGGAGCTGTTTTTT	CASSETVKGGELFF
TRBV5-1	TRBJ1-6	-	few	TGCGCCAGCAGAGACAGCCATAATTCACCCCTCCACTTT	CASRDSHNSPLHF
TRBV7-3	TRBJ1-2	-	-	TGTGCCAGCAGCCCCCGCATGGGGGGGGGCTACACCTTC	CASSPRMGGGYTF
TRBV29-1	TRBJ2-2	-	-	TGCAGCGTTGAAGACTCGCAGGGGTGGAACACCGGGGAGCTGTTTTTT	CSVEDSQGWNTGELFF
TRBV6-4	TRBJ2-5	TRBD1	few	TGTGCCAGCAGCGAAGGACAGGGGGGGACCCAGTACTTC	CASSEGQGGTQYF
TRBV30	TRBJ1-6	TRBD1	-	TGTGCCTGGTGTAGGGGGCCGAGGAATAATTCACCCCTCCACTTT	CAWCRGPRNNSPLHF
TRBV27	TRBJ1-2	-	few	TGTGCCAGCAGTTTCAATAGGGCAGGGTATGGCTACACCTTC	CASSFNRAGYGYTF
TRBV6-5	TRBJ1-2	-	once	TGTGCCACCACGCCCGGCCGGGGAGATGGCTACACCTTC	CATTPGRGDGYTF
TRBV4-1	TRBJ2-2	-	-	TGCGCCAGCAGTTCTGTAGCGGAGACAAACACCGGGGAGCTGTTTTTT	CASSSVAETNTGELFF
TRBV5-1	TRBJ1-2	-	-	TGCGCCAGCAGCTTCACAGAGTTTTATGGCTACACCTTC	CASSFTEFYGYTF
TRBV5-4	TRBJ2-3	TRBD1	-	TGTGCCAGCAGCTCGGGACAGGGAAGGAGCACAGATACGCAGTATTTT	CASSSGQGRSTDTQYF
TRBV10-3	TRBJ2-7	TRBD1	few	TGTGCCATCAGTGTGGGTAGGGGGCTTCGGATCTACGAGCAGTACTTC	CAISVGRGLRIYEQYF
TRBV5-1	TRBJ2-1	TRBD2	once	TGCGCCAGCAGCTCAACAACTAGCGGGGGGGACAATGAGCAGTTCTTC	CASSSTTSGGDNEQFF
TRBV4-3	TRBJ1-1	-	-	TGCGCCAGCAGCCAAGTTCCGACTCGCGGTGAAGCTTTCTTT	CASSQVPTRGEAFF
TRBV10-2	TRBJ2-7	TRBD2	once	TGCGCCAGCAGCTCCCCCGCGTCTAGCGGGGGCCTTAGCTCCTACGAGCAGTACTTC	CASSSPASSGGLSSYEQYF
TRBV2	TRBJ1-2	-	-	TGTGCCAGCGGCTCAGGGGTTAACTATGGCTACACCTTC	CASGSGVNYGYTF
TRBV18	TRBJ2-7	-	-	TGTGCCAGCTCACCAACGACAGGAGCCTACGAGCAGTACTTC	CASSPTTGAYEQYF
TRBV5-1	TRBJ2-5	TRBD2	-	TGCGCCAGCAGGCTACCGGGACTAGCGGGGCAAGAGACCCAGTACTTC	CASRLPGLAGQETQYF
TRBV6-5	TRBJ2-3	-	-	TGTGCCAGCAGTCCCCCCGGGAATACGCAGTATTTT	CASSPPGNTQYF
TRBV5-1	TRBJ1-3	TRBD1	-	TGCGCCAGCAGCCAAGGGACAGGGGAGAACACCATATATTTT	CASSQGTGENTIYF
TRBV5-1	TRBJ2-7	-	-	TGCGCCAGCAGCCGAACTAGGTACGAGCAGTACTTC	CASSRTRYEQYF